This T cell receptor (beta chain) appears in the sequencing data of a study of T cells in Graves' hyperthyroidism and ophthalmopathy. Template material for amplifying TCR beta CDR3 regions consisted of RNA transcripts. First-round RT-PCR with HTBI primers amplified the TCR CDR3 region. In TCRdb, the multiplex PCR reads were re-called with MiXCR into one record per CDR3 protein. The sample carries over 450,000 distinct CDR3 sequences, about an eighth recorded once. V shed 3 bases and J shed 7 bases, with 12 bases lying between them. CDR3 length: 14 amino acids. This clonotype was observed many times. The receptor was isolated from a woman aged 18 to 35 with Graves' hyperthyroidism. The V and J genes are TRBV12-3 or TRBV12-4 and TRBJ1-4; no firm D call. Sequenced sample: blood. CDR3 region: CASSLRAPVEKLFF. As DNA, the CDR3 is TGTGCCAGCAGTTTGCGCGCCCCCGTTGAAAAACTGTTTTTT.